The 31 T cell receptor beta chains in this list originate from one sample, sequenced in a study of blood T cell repertoires in COVID-19. Libraries were prepared by immunoSEQ multiplex PCR; TCRdb keeps only in-frame clonotypes and omits some of them. Of some 33,000 clones in the sample, 84% were seen once. Sequencing was done on a sample of peripheral blood. The source of these receptors is a human donor in a cohort sampled during active COVID-19.

The chain has TRBV19 and TRBJ2-2, with 7 bases aligning to TRBD2. Germline CDR1 reads LNHDA; CDR2 reads SQIVND (reference sequence). The CDR3 consists of 14 residues. With V trimmed by 8 bases and J by 5 bases, 8 bases remained unmatched. The CDR3 region is CASQTGGLTGELFF. The CDR3 DNA follows: TGTGCCAGTCAGACGGGGGGATTAACCGGGGAGCTGTTTTTT.

This clone turned up a few times. V usage is TRBV5-6 and J usage is TRBJ1-5, with 7 bases identical to TRBD1. Germline loops: CDR1 SGHDT, CDR2 YYEEEE. J lost 7 bases, V lost 0 bases, and 4 bases had no gene match. This CDR3 is 14 amino acids long. This CDR3 reads CASSLGQGGQPQHF. The CDR3 DNA follows: TGTGCCAGCAGCTTGGGGCAGGGGGGCCAGCCCCAGCATTTT.

V gene TRBV19 combines with J gene TRBJ1-1, with D unclear. CDR3 size: 11 residues. The germline V and J ends were trimmed by 8 bases and 1 base, with 5 bases remaining between them. Germline CDR1 LNHDA, CDR2 SQIVND (reference sequence). CDR3 sequence (DNA): TGTGCCAGTCTTAGGAACACTGAAGCTTTCTTT. This sequence encodes CASLRNTEAFF.

The chain uses TRBV19 and TRBJ1-4; 9 bases fit TRBD1. This CDR3 comprises 14 residues. V gave up 5 bases and J gave up 6 bases; unmatched junction bases: 4. Per the germline V gene, CDR1 is LNHDA and CDR2 is SQIVND (reference sequence). The CDR3, as DNA: TGTGCCAGTAGTCTTCGGACAGGGGATGAAAAACTGTTTTTT. Translated: CASSLRTGDEKLFF.

V and J are TRBV5-1 and TRBJ1-4; 8 bases are shared with TRBD1. Germline values: CDR1 SGHRS, CDR2 YFSETQ. V dropped 4 bases and J dropped 7; count of bases not matched to a gene: 6. CDR3 size: 14 residues. CDR3 nucleotides: TGCGCCAGCAGCCCCGGGACAGGAAGTGAAAAACTGTTTTTT. Its translation: CASSPGTGSEKLFF. The variable domain in full, completed from reference TRBV5-1 and TRBJ1-4, reads KAGVTQTPRYLIKTRGQQVTLSCSPISGHRSVSWYQQTPGQGLQFLFEYFSETQRNKGNFPGRFSGRQFSNSRSEMNVSTLELGDSALYLCASSPGTGSEKLFFGSGTQLSVL.

J is TRBJ2-4 and V is TRBV6-1; tentatively, D is TRBD2 (5 bases). The CDR3 contains 13 residues. Looked up from germline, CDR1 is MNHNS and CDR2 is SASEGT. V dropped 2 bases and J dropped 6 bases, with 8 bases sitting between them. In nucleotides, the CDR3 is TGTGCCAGCAGTGAAATAGGAGGAAACATTCAGTACTTC. Translated, it gives CASSEIGGNIQYF.

The chain has TRBV4-2 and TRBJ2-1, with D maybe TRBD2 (5 bases). CDR1 is LGHNA, CDR2 YNFKEQ, per germline. This CDR3 is 14 amino acids long. Trimming shortened V by 1 base and J by 9 bases, and 13 bases separated the two germline ends. The CDR3 DNA sequence: TGTGCCAGCAGCCAAGGGACCGGGGTTCCTGAGCAGTTCTTC. Protein product: CASSQGTGVPEQFF.

The V and J genes are TRBV27 and TRBJ2-7; tentative D call: TRBD2 (6 bases). Between the trimmed V and J ends, which lost 6 bases and 2 bases, there was a span of 14 bases. CDR3 length equals 14 residues. The germline gives CDR1 MNHEY, CDR2 SMNVEV (reference sequence). The CDR3 here is CASSLKRLAYEQYF. The CDR3 DNA reads TGTGCCAGCAGCCTAAAAAGACTAGCCTACGAGCAGTACTTC.

The V and J genes are TRBV6-5 and TRBJ2-1; D is ambiguous. V lost 6 bases to trimming and J lost 0 bases, with 9 bases between them. The germline V gene has CDR1 MNHEY and CDR2 SVGAGI. This CDR3 is 14 amino acids long. CDR3 in DNA: TGTGCCAGCAGCCTAGAAAGCTCCTACAATGAGCAGTTCTTC. It yields the protein CASSLESSYNEQFF.

This chain joins TRBV10-3 and TRBJ2-5, with 7 bases fitting TRBD1. The V gene end was trimmed by 10 bases and the J gene end by 4 bases; junction bases not matched to a gene: 12. This CDR3 is built from 14 residues. Looked up from germline, CDR1 is ENHRY and CDR2 is SYGVKD. As DNA, the CDR3 is TGTGCCACCGCACAGGGGTGGCGGGCAGAGACCCAGTACTTC. This encodes CATAQGWRAETQYF.

The chain has TRBV7-9 and TRBJ2-7; D uncertain. Germline V gene data show CDR1 as SEHNR and CDR2 as FQNEAQ (reference sequence). CDR3 size: 14 residues. V was trimmed by 1 base and J by 0 bases, leaving 7 bases between them. In DNA, the CDR3 is TGTGCCAGCAGCTTAGTCAAGCTCTCCTACGAGCAGTACTTC. Translated, it gives CASSLVKLSYEQYF.

The chain carries TRBV9 and TRBJ2-3; 11 bases are a match to TRBD2. Germline CDR1 reads SGDLS; CDR2 reads YYNGEE. Trimming at V came to 0 bases and at J to 3 bases, leaving 12 bases not matched to a gene. This CDR3 region has 19 residues. The CDR3 DNA reads TGTGCCAGCAGCGTAGGGCTAGCGGGGGGAGTAAGCCAGACAGATACGCAGTATTTT. It is translated as CASSVGLAGGVSQTDTQYF.

The rearrangement links TRBV7-3 to TRBJ1-2; possible D gene TRBD1, 5 bases. The CDR3 extends over 15 amino acids. The germline V gene encodes CDR1 SGHTA and CDR2 FQGTGA. Trimming cost V 1 base and J 0 bases, with 9 bases left between them. The CDR3 spells CASSLNPTANYGYTF. CDR3 DNA: TGTGCCAGCAGCTTAAACCCGACAGCTAACTATGGCTACACCTTC. The full variable domain, rest sourced from reference TRBV7-3 and TRBJ1-2, is GAGVSQTPSNKVTEKGKYVELRCDPISGHTALYWYRQSLGQGPEFLIYFQGTGAADDSGLPNDRFFAVRPEGSVSTLKIQRTERGDSAVYLCASSLNPTANYGYTFGSGTRLTVV.

The J gene is TRBJ1-4, the V gene TRBV7-6; 10 bases agree with TRBD1. The CDR3 spans 18 residues. Trimming removed 5 bases from V and 7 bases from J; junction bases left unmatched: 16. The V gene's germline CDR1 is SGHVS and CDR2 FNYEAQ. The CDR3 protein is CASSPQRDRGRGSEKLFF. In DNA, the CDR3 is TGTGCCAGCAGCCCACAGCGAGACAGGGGGCGCGGAAGTGAAAAACTGTTTTTT.

The chain couples TRBV15 to TRBJ2-5; maybe TRBD1 (6 bases). The CDR3 is 16 residues long. CDR1 is LNHNV and CDR2 is YYDKDF in the germline V gene (reference sequence). Trimming cost V 1 base and J 0 bases, with 12 bases left between them. CDR3 DNA sequence: TGTGCCACCAGCAGAGGTGACACAGGGAACCAAGAGACCCAGTACTTC. As protein: CATSRGDTGNQETQYF.

The rearrangement joins TRBV14 to TRBJ2-5, with a tentative D call TRBD1 (6 bases). This CDR3 comprises 14 residues. Germline lookup yields CDR1 SGHDN and CDR2 FVKESK. Between the trimmed V and J ends, which lost 4 bases and 4 bases, there was a span of 13 bases. Written as DNA, the CDR3 is TGTGCCAGCAGCCTATCAGGGGCCGGAGAGACCCAGTACTTC. Encoded protein: CASSLSGAGETQYF.

The chain joins TRBV6-2 or TRBV6-3 to TRBJ1-1; D gene unclear. V lost 4 bases to trimming and J lost 1 base, with 16 bases between them. Germline-derived CDR1 and CDR2 are MNHEY and SVGEGT. This CDR3 comprises 16 residues. CDR3 bases: TGTGCCAGCAGTTTTTCTGTCGGCGGGCAGAACACTGAAGCTTTCTTT. It codes for CASSFSVGGQNTEAFF.

The chain combines TRBV10-3 with TRBJ2-7, with a possible D match to TRBD1 (6 bases). Trimming cost V 11 bases and J 1 base, with 15 bases left between them. In germline, CDR1 is ENHRY, CDR2 SYGVKD. The CDR3 contains 13 residues. CDR3 sequence: CAARKQGSYEQYF. CDR3 nucleotides: TGTGCCGCCCGGAAACAGGGATCCTACGAGCAGTACTTC.

The rearrangement links TRBV5-4 to TRBJ2-5, with no clear D. CDR1 and CDR2 (germline): SGHNT, YYREEE (reference sequence). Trimming stripped 0 bases from V and 5 bases from J, with 8 bases between. CDR3 length equals 13 residues. In DNA form, the CDR3 reads TGTGCCAGCAGCTTGGCCCAGAAGGAGACCCAGTACTTC. Translated: CASSLAQKETQYF.

The chain combines TRBV7-2 with TRBJ2-7; perhaps TRBD2 as D (6 bases). The CDR3 runs 15 residues. Germline CDR1 SGHTA, CDR2 FQGNSA. Between the trimmed V and J ends, which lost 5 bases and 0 bases, there was a span of 14 bases. The CDR3 sequence: CASSVASALSYEQYF. The CDR3 DNA sequence: TGTGCCAGCAGCGTCGCTAGCGCCCTCTCCTACGAGCAGTACTTC.

The chain combines TRBV4-1 with TRBJ1-5, with 7 nucleotides matching TRBD1. The CDR3 has 15 amino acids. Germline values: CDR1 MGHRA, CDR2 YSYEKL. The ends lost 4 bases at V and 3 bases at J; junction bases unmatched: 6. The CDR3 is CASSPGDSPNQPQHF. Written as DNA, the CDR3 is TGCGCCAGCAGCCCCGGGGACAGCCCCAATCAGCCCCAGCATTTT.

Only one count was recorded for this clone. CDR3 nucleotide sequence: TGTGCCAGCAGCCAAGATCGTATGGGGAGCACTGAAGCTTTCTTT. Translating gives CASSQDRMGSTEAFF. The chain is built from TRBV14 and TRBJ1-1; no reliable D call. Germline V gene data show CDR1 as SGHDN and CDR2 as FVKESK. The ends were cut back, 0 bases at V and 4 bases at J, with 12 bases in the middle. This CDR3 spans 15 amino acids.

This clone was picked up a small number of times. The rearrangement uses TRBV11-3 and TRBJ2-5; 7 bases fit TRBD1. From germline, CDR1 is SGHNT and CDR2 YENEEA. There are 15 residues in the CDR3. With V trimmed by 4 bases and J by 4 bases, 9 bases remained unmatched. This CDR3 is CASSSWGDRAETQYF. In DNA form, the CDR3 reads TGTGCCAGCAGCTCGTGGGGAGACAGGGCAGAGACCCAGTACTTC. Complete variable domain (other parts from reference TRBV11-3 and TRBJ2-5): EAGVVQSPRYKIIEKKQPVAFWCNPISGHNTLYWYLQNLGQGPELLIRYENEEAVDDSQLPKDRFSAERLKGVDSTLKIQPAELGDSAVYLCASSSWGDRAETQYFGPGTRLLVL.

V usage is TRBV3-1 (or the pseudogene TRBV3-2) and J usage is TRBJ2-7, with D tentatively TRBD1 (7 bases). The CDR3 sequence is 13 residues long. Trimming took off 5 bases at V and 3 bases at J, with 11 bases between the two ends. CDR1 and CDR2 from the germline V gene are LGHDT and YNNKEL (reference sequence). This chain's CDR3 is CASSRRDSYEQYF. DNA for the CDR3: TGTGCCAGCAGCAGGCGGGACAGCTACGAGCAGTACTTC.

The V gene is TRBV7-9, the J gene TRBJ1-4; 9 bases match TRBD1. V was pared by 5 bases and J by 4 bases, with 2 bases of the junction left unmatched. The CDR3 extends over 14 amino acids. Germline loops: CDR1 SEHNR, CDR2 FQNEAQ (reference sequence). The CDR3 reads CASSQGQGNEKLFF. CDR3 DNA sequence: TGTGCCAGCAGCCAGGGACAGGGTAATGAAAAACTGTTTTTT.

The chain has TRBV4-1 and TRBJ2-3; D is unresolved. The V and J ends lost 0 bases and 6 bases respectively, with 19 bases between them. CDR1 is MGHRA and CDR2 is YSYEKL in the germline V gene. The length of the CDR3 is 17 residues. For the CDR3, the DNA is TGCGCCAGCAGCCAAGATTATGGCAGGCAAAGACGGGATACGCAGTATTTT. Translated: CASSQDYGRQRRDTQYF.

This sequence joins TRBV7-3 and TRBJ2-5, with 8 bases that match TRBD1. This CDR3 has 15 amino acids. Looked up from germline, CDR1 is SGHTA and CDR2 is FQGTGA. The V segment lost 5 bases and the J segment 2 bases; nucleotides outside the gene matches: 7. The CDR3 DNA sequence: TGTGCCAGCAGCCCGCGGACAGGGTGGCAAGAGACCCAGTACTTC. It codes for CASSPRTGWQETQYF.

The chain combines TRBV10-3 with TRBJ1-1, with 8 bases lining up with TRBD1. This CDR3 has 14 amino acids. Germline CDR1 ENHRY, CDR2 SYGVKD. Trimming removed 6 bases from V and 3 bases from J; junction bases left unmatched: 6. CDR3 bases: TGTGCCATCAGGAAACAGGGGGGGGACACTGAAGCTTTCTTT. The encoded protein is CAIRKQGGDTEAFF.

J is TRBJ2-7 and V is TRBV6-4, with D tentatively TRBD2 (6 bases). The CDR3 contains 13 residues. V dropped 4 bases and J dropped 3 bases, with 10 bases sitting between them. Germline V gene data show CDR1 as MRHNA and CDR2 as SNTAGT. CDR3 DNA: TGTGCCAGCAGTGTGGAGGGTGGCTACGAGCAGTACTTC. Translated, it gives CASSVEGGYEQYF.

The chain employs TRBV18 and TRBJ2-7; no clear D gene. Germline CDR1 reads KGHSH; CDR2 reads LQKENI. The germline V and J ends were trimmed by 3 bases and 1 base, with 7 bases remaining between them. CDR3 length: 13 amino acids. CDR3 nucleotide sequence: TGTGCCAGCTCACCCCGGGTTTCCTACGAGCAGTACTTC. Translation gives CASSPRVSYEQYF.

This sequence joins TRBV4-2 and TRBJ1-1; maybe TRBD1 (5 bases). V was cut by 2 bases and J by 1 base, with 8 bases left in between. From germline, CDR1 is LGHNA and CDR2 YNFKEQ. The CDR3 is 14 amino acids. This CDR3 reads CASSQKRGNTEAFF. The CDR3 DNA is TGTGCCAGCAGCCAAAAAAGGGGGAACACTGAAGCTTTCTTT.